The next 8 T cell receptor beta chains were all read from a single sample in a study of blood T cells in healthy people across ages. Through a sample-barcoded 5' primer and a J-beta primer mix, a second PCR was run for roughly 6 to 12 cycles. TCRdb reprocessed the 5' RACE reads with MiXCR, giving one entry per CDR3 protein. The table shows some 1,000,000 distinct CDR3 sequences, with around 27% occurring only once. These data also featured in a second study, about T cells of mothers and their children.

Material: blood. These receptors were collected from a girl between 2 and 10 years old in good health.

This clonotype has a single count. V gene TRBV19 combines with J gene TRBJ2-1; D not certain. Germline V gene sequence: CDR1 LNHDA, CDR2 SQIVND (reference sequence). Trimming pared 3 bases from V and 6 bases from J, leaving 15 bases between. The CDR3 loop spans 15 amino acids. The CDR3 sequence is CASSMLALPLNEQFF. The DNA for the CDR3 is TGTGCCAGTAGTATGCTGGCGCTGCCCCTCAATGAGCAGTTCTTC.

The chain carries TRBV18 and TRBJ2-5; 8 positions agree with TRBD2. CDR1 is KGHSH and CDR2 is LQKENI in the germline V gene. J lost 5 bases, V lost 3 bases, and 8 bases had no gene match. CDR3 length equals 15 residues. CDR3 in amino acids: CASSPHPAGEETQYF. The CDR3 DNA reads TGTGCCAGCTCACCGCATCCAGCGGGGGAGGAGACCCAGTACTTC.

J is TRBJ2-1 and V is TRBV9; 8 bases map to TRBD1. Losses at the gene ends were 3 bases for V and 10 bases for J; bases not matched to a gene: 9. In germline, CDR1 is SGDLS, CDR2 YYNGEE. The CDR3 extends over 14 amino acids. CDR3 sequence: CASSGAQGAGEQFF. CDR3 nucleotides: TGTGCCAGCAGCGGGGCCCAGGGGGCGGGAGAGCAGTTCTTC. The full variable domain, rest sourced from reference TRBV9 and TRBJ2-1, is DSGVTQTPKHLITATGQRVTLRCSPRSGDLSVYWYQQSLDQGLQFLIQYYNGEERAKGNILERFSAQQFPDLHSELNLSSLELGDSALYFCASSGAQGAGEQFFGPGTRLTVL.

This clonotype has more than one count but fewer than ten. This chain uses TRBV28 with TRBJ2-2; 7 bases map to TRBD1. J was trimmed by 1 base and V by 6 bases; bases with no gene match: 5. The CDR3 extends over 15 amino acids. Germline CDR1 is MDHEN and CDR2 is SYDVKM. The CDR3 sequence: CASRGTARNTGELFF. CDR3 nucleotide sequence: TGTGCCAGCAGGGGGACAGCCAGGAACACCGGGGAGCTGTTTTTT.

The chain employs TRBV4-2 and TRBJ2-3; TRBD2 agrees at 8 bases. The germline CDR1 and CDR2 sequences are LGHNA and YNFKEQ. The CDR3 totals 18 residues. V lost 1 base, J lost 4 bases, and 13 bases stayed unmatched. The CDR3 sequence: CASSQGVSGEYGADTQYF. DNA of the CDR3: TGTGCCAGCAGCCAAGGGGTTAGCGGGGAATACGGCGCAGATACGCAGTATTTT.

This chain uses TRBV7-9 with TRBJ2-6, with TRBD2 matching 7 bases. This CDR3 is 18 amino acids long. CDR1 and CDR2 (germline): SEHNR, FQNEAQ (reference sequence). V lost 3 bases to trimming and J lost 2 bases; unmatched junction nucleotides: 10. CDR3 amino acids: CASSLEAGGKTGANVLTF. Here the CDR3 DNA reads TGTGCCAGCAGCTTGGAGGCCGGGGGGAAAACTGGGGCCAACGTCCTGACTTTC.

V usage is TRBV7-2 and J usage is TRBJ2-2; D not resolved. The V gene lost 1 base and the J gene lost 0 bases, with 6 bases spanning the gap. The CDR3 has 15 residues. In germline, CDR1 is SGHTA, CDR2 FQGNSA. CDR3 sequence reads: CASSLGSPNTGELFF. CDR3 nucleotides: TGTGCCAGCAGCTTAGGGAGTCCGAACACCGGGGAGCTGTTTTTT.

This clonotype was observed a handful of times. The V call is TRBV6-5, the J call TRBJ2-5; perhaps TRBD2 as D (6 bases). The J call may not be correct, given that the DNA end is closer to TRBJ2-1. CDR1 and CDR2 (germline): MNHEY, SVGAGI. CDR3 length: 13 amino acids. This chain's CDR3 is CASSLTSRDEQFF. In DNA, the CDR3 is TGTGCCAGCAGTCTGACTAGTAGGGATGAGCAGTTCTTC.